The present T cell receptor beta chain was sequenced within a study of cytomegalovirus exposure and HLA in healthy donors. Whole-study context: Earlier, approximately 190 million T cells were analyzed, and more than 100 million unique TCR beta sequences were found among them. Study-wide results and limits: A link between a missense DCLRE1C variant and TCR beta V- and J-gene trimming emerged from a later analysis. Equally common other TCR beta chains were less clonally expanded than HLA-associated ones, a later analysis found.

As to this clone: Antigen unknown.

Both 60 Vbeta primers and 13 Jbeta primers went into the PCR. Method: immunoSEQ multiplex PCR; TCRdb's copy keeps in-frame clones and lacks some. Here the sample spans 150,000 to 200,000 clones, around 82% being singletons. In germline, CDR1 is MDHEN, CDR2 SYDVKM. The CDR3 is 16 amino acids. V shed 3 bases and J 1 base; nucleotides not matched to a gene: 6. The clonotype originates from a boy aged 10-17 years in good health and CMV-seronegative. The chain links TRBV28 to TRBJ1-5; 7 positions match TRBD1. Sequencing was performed on PBMCs. CDR3: CASSLTGKGSNQPQHF. The DNA for the CDR3 is TGTGCCAGCAGTTTGACAGGGAAAGGAAGCAATCAGCCCCAGCATTTT. The complete variable domain, with remaining parts taken from reference TRBV28 and TRBJ1-5, reads DVKVTQSSRYLVKRTGEKVFLECVQDMDHENMFWYRQDPGLGLRLIYFSYDVKMKEKGDIPEGYSVSREKKERFSLILESASTNQTSMYLCASSLTGKGSNQPQHFGDGTRLSIL.